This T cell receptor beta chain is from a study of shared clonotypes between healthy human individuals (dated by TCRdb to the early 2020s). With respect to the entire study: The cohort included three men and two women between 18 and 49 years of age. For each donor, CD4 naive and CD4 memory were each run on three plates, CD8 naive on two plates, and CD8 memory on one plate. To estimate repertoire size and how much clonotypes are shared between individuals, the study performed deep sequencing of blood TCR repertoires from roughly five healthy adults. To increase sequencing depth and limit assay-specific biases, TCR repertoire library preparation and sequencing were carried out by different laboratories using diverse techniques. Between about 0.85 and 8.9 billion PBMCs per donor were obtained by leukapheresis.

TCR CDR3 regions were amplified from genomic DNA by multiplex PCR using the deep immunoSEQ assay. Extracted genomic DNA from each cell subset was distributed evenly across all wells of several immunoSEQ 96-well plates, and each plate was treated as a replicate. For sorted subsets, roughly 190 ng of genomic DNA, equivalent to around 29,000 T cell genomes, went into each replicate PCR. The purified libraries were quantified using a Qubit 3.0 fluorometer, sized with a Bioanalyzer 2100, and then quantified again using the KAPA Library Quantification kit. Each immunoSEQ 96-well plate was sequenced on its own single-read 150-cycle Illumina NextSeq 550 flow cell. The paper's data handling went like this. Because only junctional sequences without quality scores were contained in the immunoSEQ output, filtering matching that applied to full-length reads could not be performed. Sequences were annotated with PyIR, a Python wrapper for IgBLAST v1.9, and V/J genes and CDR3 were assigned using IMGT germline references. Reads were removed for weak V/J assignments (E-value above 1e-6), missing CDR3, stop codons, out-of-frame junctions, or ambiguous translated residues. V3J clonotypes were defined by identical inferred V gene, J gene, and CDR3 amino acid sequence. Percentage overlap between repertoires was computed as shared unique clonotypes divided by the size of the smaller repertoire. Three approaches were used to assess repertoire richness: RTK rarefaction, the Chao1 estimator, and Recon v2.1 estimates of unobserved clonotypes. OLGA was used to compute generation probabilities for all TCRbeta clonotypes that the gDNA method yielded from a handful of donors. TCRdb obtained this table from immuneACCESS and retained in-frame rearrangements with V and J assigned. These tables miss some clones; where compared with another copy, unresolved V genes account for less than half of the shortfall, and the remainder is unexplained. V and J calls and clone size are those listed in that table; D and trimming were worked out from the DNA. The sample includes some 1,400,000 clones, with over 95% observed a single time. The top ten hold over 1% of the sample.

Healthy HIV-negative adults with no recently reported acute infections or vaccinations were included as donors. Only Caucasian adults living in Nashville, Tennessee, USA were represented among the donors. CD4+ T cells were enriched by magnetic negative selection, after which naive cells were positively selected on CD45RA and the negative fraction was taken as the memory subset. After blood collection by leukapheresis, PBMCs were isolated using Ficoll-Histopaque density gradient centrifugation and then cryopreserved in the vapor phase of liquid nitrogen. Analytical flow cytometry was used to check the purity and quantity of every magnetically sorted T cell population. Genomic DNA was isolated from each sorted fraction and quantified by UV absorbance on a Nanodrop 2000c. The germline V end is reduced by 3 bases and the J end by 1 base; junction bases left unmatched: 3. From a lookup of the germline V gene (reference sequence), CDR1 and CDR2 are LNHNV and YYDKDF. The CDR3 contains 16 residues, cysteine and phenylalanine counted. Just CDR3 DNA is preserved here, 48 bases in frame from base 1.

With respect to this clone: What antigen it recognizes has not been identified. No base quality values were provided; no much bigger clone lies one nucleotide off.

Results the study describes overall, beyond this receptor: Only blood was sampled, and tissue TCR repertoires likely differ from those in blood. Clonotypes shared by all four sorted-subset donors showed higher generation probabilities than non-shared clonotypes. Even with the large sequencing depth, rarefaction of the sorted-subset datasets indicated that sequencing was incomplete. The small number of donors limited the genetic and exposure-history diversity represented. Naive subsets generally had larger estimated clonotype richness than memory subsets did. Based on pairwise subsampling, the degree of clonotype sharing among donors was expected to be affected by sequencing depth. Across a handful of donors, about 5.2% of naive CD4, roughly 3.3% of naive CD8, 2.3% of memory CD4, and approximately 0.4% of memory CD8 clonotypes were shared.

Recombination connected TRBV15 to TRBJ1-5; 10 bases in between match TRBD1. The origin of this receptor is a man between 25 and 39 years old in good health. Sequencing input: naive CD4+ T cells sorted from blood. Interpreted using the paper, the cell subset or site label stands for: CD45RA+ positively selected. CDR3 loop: CATSRGTGVSNQPQHF. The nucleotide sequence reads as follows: TGTGCCACCAGCAGGGGGACAGGGGTGAGCAATCAGCCCCAGCATTTT.